This TCR beta chain is from a study of T cells in Graves' hyperthyroidism and ophthalmopathy. The study, taken as a whole, reports: Ophthalmopathy prediction by the model preceded onset by a median approximately 5.9 months.

The length of the CDR3 is 15 residues. Germline V gene data show CDR1 as MDHEN and CDR2 as SYDVKM. V was pared by 6 bases and J by 1 base, with 13 bases between. Isolation of PBMCs was performed on about 9.9 ml fresh peripheral blood. This clonotype was recorded at least ten times. Antigen specificity is unknown. Amplification yielded TCR beta CDR3 regions, with RNA transcripts as the source. First-round RT-PCR targeting the TCR CDR3 was performed with the HTBI primer set. TCRdb analysed the multiplex PCR reads with MiXCR anew, one entry per CDR3 protein. The sample shows around 520,000 distinct CDR3 sequences, approximately 14% of them seen only once.

Sequences were obtained from blood. V is TRBV28 and J is TRBJ1-5; D gene ambiguous. The receptor was derived from a woman in her forties with Graves' hyperthyroidism. The chain's CDR3 is CASRPSAPSNQPQHF. The CDR3 nucleotides are TGTGCCAGCAGACCCTCGGCCCCGAGCAATCAGCCCCAGCATTTT.